The 15 T cell receptor beta chains below all came from one sample that was sequenced in a study of blood T cells in healthy people across ages. It was with a sample-barcoded 5' primer and a J-beta primer mix that a second PCR of about 7 to 12 cycles was run. Each CDR3 protein is one row after TCRdb ran MiXCR on the 5' RACE reads. The sample carries about 680,000 distinct CDR3 sequences, roughly 49% recorded once. The sample comprised blood. The receptors stem from a woman aged 55 to 70 in good health.

This chain connects TRBV7-2 to TRBJ1-1, with a tentative D call TRBD1 (5 bases). Germline V gene data show CDR1 as SGHTA and CDR2 as FQGNSA. The germline V and J ends were trimmed by 3 bases and 4 bases, with 12 bases remaining between them. This CDR3 region has 14 residues. DNA for the CDR3: TGTGCCAGCAGCTTTGTGGGGCTGGGCACTGAAGCTTTCTTT. Encoded protein: CASSFVGLGTEAFF.

This clonotype was seen only a few times. The V call is TRBV20-1, the J call TRBJ2-1; 13 nucleotides line up with TRBD2. J gave up 5 bases and V 4 bases, and 8 bases lay outside the gene matches. CDR3 length: 16 amino acids. Looked up from germline, CDR1 is DFQATT and CDR2 is SNEGSKA (reference sequence). CDR3 nucleotides: TGCAGTGCTATACCTACTAGCGGGAGGGTGGACAATGAGCAGTTCTTC. Translation gives CSAIPTSGRVDNEQFF.

In this sample, this clonotype turned up a few times. The chain links TRBV6-2 or TRBV6-3 to TRBJ1-5, with D tentatively TRBD1 (6 bases). Trimming removed 5 bases from V and 3 bases from J, with 14 bases in between. The germline CDR1 and CDR2 sequences are MNHEY and SVGEGT. CDR3 length: 15 amino acids. The CDR3 here is CASSPGDIVNQPQHF. The CDR3 DNA reads TGTGCCAGCAGTCCAGGGGACATCGTCAATCAGCCCCAGCATTTT.

The CDR3, as DNA: TGTGCCAGCAGTCTCACCCTGGGGGGAAACTACGAGCAGTACTTC. This codes for CASSLTLGGNYEQYF. This sequence joins TRBV28 and TRBJ2-7; D is possibly TRBD2 (6 bases). With 5 bases removed from V and 3 bases from J, the gap between germline ends came to 17 bases. Germline V lookup: CDR1 MDHEN, CDR2 SYDVKM. This CDR3 spans 15 amino acids.

This clonotype showed up many times. The chain carries TRBV6-5 and TRBJ2-5, with a possible D match to TRBD2 (5 bases). Trimming removed 1 base at V and 5 bases at J, with 8 bases between. CDR1 and CDR2 (germline): MNHEY, SVGAGI. The length of the CDR3 is 13 residues. This chain's CDR3 is CASSYFPGETQYF. In nucleotides, the CDR3 is TGTGCCAGCAGTTACTTTCCGGGGGAGACCCAGTACTTC.

This chain joins TRBV29-1 and TRBJ2-7, with 13 positions matching TRBD2. The junction had 6 bases not matched to a gene; V was cut back by 1 base and J by 6 bases. This CDR3 is built from 15 residues. The germline gives CDR1 SQVTM, CDR2 ANQGSEA. This CDR3 reads CSVEGTSGSKAEQYF. CDR3 DNA: TGCAGCGTTGAAGGGACTAGCGGGAGTAAGGCCGAGCAGTACTTC.

This chain joins TRBV7-2 and TRBJ2-3, with D maybe TRBD2 (6 bases). CDR3 size: 13 residues. Germline values: CDR1 SGHTA, CDR2 FQGNSA. The CDR3 loop reads CATGSSDTDTQYF. The CDR3 coding sequence is TGTGCAACCGGATCTAGCGACACAGATACGCAGTATTTT.

This clonotype was seen a few times. The chain has TRBV5-4 and TRBJ2-4, with D perhaps matching TRBD2 (6 bases). From germline, CDR1 is SGHNT and CDR2 YYREEE (reference sequence). Trimming stripped 2 bases from V and 7 bases from J, with 19 bases between. The CDR3 is made up of 16 amino acids. CDR3 sequence reads: CASSLNGGDLRNIQYF. CDR3 nucleotide sequence: TGTGCCAGCAGCTTAAACGGGGGAGACCTTCGGAACATTCAGTACTTC.

The chain carries TRBV11-2 and TRBJ2-5, with TRBD2 matching over 7 bases. The CDR3 totals 13 residues. V gave up 5 bases and J gave up 11 bases; unmatched junction bases: 11. Per germline, CDR1 SGHAT and CDR2 FQNNGV. CDR3: CASSPRREREQYF. CDR3 in DNA: TGTGCCAGCAGCCCGAGGCGGGAGCGTGAGCAGTACTTC.

The table lists this clonotype with a few counts. V and J are TRBV28 and TRBJ1-2; 8 bases map to TRBD1. Germline assignment: CDR1 MDHEN and CDR2 SYDVKM. This CDR3 has 13 residues. Unmatched junction bases numbered 11, after V lost 11 bases and J lost 6 bases. DNA for the CDR3: TGTGCCGGAGCCGGGACAGGCCGGGATGGCTACACCTTC. Translation gives CAGAGTGRDGYTF.

The table lists this clonotype with many counts. The chain joins TRBV13 to TRBJ2-4; D unclear. There are 12 residues in the CDR3. Germline CDR1 is PRHDT and CDR2 is FYEKMQ (reference sequence). The ends were cut back, 5 bases at V and 5 bases at J, with 7 bases in the middle. CDR3 residues: CASSKSENIQYF. CDR3 nucleotide sequence: TGTGCCAGCAGCAAGTCCGAAAACATTCAGTACTTC.

The gene calls are TRBV5-1 and TRBJ2-7; 7 bases align to TRBD2. V lost 4 bases to trimming and J lost 10 bases; unmatched junction nucleotides: 8. From germline, CDR1 is SGHRS and CDR2 YFSETQ. This CDR3 contains 12 residues. In nucleotides, the CDR3 is TGCGCCAGCAGCACGGGAGCGGGGATTCAGTACTTC. Translating it yields CASSTGAGIQYF.

The V gene is TRBV20-1, the J gene TRBJ1-2, with a weak D call TRBD1 (5 bases). The CDR3 covers 12 residues. V lost 6 bases, J lost 4 bases, and 12 bases lay in between. Germline V lookup: CDR1 DFQATT, CDR2 SNEGSKA (reference sequence). In DNA, the CDR3 is TGCAGTGCGGACCGGGACGTCTATGGCTACACCTTC. Translation gives CSADRDVYGYTF.

The J gene is TRBJ2-5, the V gene TRBV7-9; a weak D match, TRBD1 (5 bases). Germline V gene lookup returns CDR1 SEHNR and CDR2 FQNEAQ (reference sequence). Trimming left V 4 bases short and J 4 bases short, with 10 bases between. CDR3 length: 13 amino acids. DNA for the CDR3: TGTGCCAGCAGCTGGGGCTACCGAGAGACCCAGTACTTC. As protein: CASSWGYRETQYF. Variable domain in full (rest from reference TRBV7-9 and TRBJ2-5): DTGVSQNPRHKITKRGQNVTFRCDPISEHNRLYWYRQTLGQGPEFLTYFQNEAQLEKSRLLSDRFSAERPKGSFSTLEIQRTEQGDSAMYLCASSWGYRETQYFGPGTRLLVL.

This clonotype came up a few times. The V gene is TRBV4-3, the J gene TRBJ1-1; D may be TRBD1 (6 bases). The CDR3 has 15 residues. V lost 0 bases and J 3 bases, leaving 11 bases between the germline ends. Germline CDR1 LGHNA, CDR2 YSLEER. CDR3 coding DNA: TGCGCCAGCAGCCAAGAGACAGGCCGGGACACTGAAGCTTTCTTT. Its protein product is CASSQETGRDTEAFF.